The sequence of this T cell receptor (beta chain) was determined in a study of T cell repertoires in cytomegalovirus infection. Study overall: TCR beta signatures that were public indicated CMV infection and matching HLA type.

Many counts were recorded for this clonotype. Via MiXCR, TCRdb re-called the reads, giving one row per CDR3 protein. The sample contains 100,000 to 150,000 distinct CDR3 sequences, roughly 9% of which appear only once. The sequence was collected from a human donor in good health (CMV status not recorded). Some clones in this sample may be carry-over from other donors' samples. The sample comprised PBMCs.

DNA for the CDR3: TGTGCCAGCAGTTTGTTGGGACAAGGAGCTTTCTTT. Protein: CASSLLGQGAFF. The chain recombines TRBV12-3 or TRBV12-4 with TRBJ1-1; D may be TRBD1 (6 bases). The CDR3 runs 12 residues. Trimming took off 3 bases at V and 10 bases at J, with 12 bases between the two ends.